The clone carrying this T cell receptor (beta chain) was seen only once. Its antigen is unknown. The data stem from a study of PD-L1 blockade in urothelial cancer. Overall study context: The median T cell count in blood samples was some 150,000.

Spiking of synthetic TCR analog templates was performed in each PCR. Profiling relied on immunoSEQ multiplex PCR, and the TCRdb table lists in-frame clones only, not all of them. The sample includes 95,000 to 130,000 clones, around 89% of them seen just once. CDR3 size: 14 residues. V shed 6 bases and J 4 bases; nucleotides not matched to a gene: 6. Germline V gene lookup returns CDR1 MDHEN and CDR2 SYDVKM. Noted time point: peripheral blood 6 weeks after treatment start. Findings of the study overall: Where pretreatment blood TCR clonality fell below the median, better survival was predicted.

The material was PBMCs, obtained around atezolizumab (anti-PD-L1) treatment. This clonotype originated in a man in his 60s with urothelial cancer. The chain combines TRBV28 with TRBJ1-2; the match to TRBD1 covers 9 bases. DNA of the CDR3: TGTGCCAGCAGCCGATTGACAGGGGGCTATGGCTACACCTTC. Amino acids: CASSRLTGGYGYTF.